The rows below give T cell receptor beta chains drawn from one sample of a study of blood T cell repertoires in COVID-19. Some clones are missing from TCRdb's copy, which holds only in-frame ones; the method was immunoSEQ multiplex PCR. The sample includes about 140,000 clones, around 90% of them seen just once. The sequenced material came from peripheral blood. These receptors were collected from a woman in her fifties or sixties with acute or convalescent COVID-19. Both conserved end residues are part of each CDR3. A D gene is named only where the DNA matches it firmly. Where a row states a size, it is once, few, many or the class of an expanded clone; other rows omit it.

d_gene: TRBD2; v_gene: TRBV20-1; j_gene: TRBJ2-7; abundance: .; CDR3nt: TGCAGTGCTAGTACTAGCGGGCTGGGGGAGCAGTACTTC; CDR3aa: CSASTSGLGEQYF
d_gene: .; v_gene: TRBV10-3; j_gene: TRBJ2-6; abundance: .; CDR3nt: TGTGCCATCAGTGCGCAGGGGCTCTCCTCTGGGGCCAACGTCCTGACTTTC; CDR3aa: CAISAQGLSSGANVLTF
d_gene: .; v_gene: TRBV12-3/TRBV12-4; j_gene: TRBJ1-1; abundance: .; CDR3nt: TGTGCCAGCAGCCTGGGACCGGGGGGAGCTTTCTTT; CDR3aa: CASSLGPGGAFF
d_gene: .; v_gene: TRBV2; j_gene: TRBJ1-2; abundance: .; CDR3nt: TGTGCCAGCAGCTTAAGGGGCCCACTTGACTATGGCTACACCTTC; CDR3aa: CASSLRGPLDYGYTF
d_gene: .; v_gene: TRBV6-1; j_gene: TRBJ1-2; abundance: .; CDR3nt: TGTGCCAGCAGTGAACTCGGGTCTGGCTACACCTTC; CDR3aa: CASSELGSGYTF
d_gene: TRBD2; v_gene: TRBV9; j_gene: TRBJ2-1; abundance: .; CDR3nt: TGTGCCAGCAGCGTATCAAGCGGGAGACCCAATGAGCAGTTCTTC; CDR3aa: CASSVSSGRPNEQFF
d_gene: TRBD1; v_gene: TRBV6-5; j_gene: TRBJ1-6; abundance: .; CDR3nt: TGTGCCAGCAGCGGGACAGCGAAAAATTCACCCCTCCACTTT; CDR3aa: CASSGTAKNSPLHF
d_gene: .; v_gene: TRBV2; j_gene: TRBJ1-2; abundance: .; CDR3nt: TGTGCCAGCAGTGAAGACCCTACAGGTTACTATGGCTACACCTTC; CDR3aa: CASSEDPTGYYGYTF
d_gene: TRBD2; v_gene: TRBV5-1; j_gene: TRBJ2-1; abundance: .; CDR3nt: TGCGCCAGCAGCTGGACGACTAGCAGCTCCTACAATGAGCAGTTCTTC; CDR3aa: CASSWTTSSSYNEQFF
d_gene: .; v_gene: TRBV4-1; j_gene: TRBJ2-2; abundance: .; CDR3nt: TGCGCCAGCAGCCAACTCCGGGACACGACTTACACCGGGGAGCTGTTTTTT; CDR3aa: CASSQLRDTTYTGELFF
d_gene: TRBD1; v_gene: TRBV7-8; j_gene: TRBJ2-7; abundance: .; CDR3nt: TGTGCCAGCAGCTTGGACAGGGGCCCCTACGAGCAGTACTTC; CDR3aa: CASSLDRGPYEQYF
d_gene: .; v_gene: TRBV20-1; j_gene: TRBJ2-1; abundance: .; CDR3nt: TGCAGTGCTAGCCAGAATGAGCAGTTCTTC; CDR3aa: CSASQNEQFF
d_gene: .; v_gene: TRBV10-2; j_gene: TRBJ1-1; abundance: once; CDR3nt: TGCGCCAGCAGTGAGGATTGGACAGCGAACACTGAAGCTTTCTTT; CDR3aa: CASSEDWTANTEAFF
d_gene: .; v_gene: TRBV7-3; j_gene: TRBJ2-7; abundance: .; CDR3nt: TGTGCCAGCAGCCCCATGCGGGACCCCTACGAGCAGTACTTC; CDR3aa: CASSPMRDPYEQYF
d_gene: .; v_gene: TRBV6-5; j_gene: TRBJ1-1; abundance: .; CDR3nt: TGTGCCAGCAGTTACCGGGGGGGCATTACTGAAGCTTTCTTT; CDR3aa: CASSYRGGITEAFF
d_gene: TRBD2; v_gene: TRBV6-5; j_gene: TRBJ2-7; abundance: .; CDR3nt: TGTGCCAGCAGTTCACGCTGGACTAGCGGAACCTACGAGCAGTACTTC; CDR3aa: CASSSRWTSGTYEQYF
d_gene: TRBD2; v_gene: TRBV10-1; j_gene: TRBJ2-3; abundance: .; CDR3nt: TGCGCCAGCAGTGGCCGGGCGGGAGGGCCTATCGACACGCAGTATTTT; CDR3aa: CASSGRAGGPIDTQYF
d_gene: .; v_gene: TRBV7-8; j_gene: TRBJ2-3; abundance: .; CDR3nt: TGTGCCAGCAGCTTAGGGCGGGGGCTTATCACAGATACGCAGTATTTT; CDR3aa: CASSLGRGLITDTQYF
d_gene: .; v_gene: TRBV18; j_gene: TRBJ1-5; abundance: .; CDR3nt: TGTGCCAGCTCACCAGGGGGGAACAATCAGCCCCAGCATTTT; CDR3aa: CASSPGGNNQPQHF
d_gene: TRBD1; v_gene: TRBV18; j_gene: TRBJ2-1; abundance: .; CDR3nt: TGTGCCACCTCACAGAACAGGGGGCACGATGAGCAGTTCTTC; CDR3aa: CATSQNRGHDEQFF
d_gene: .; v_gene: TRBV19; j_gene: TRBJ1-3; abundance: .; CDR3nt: TGTGCCAGTAGTACCGACAATCCGGGAAACACCATATATTTT; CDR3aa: CASSTDNPGNTIYF
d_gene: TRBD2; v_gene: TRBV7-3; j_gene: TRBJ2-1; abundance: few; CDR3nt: TGTGCCAGCAGCCCCGGGACTAGATACAATGAGCAGTTCTTC; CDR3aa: CASSPGTRYNEQFF
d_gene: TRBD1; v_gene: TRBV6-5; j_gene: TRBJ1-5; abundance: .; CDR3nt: TGTGCCAGCAGTTCCCTCGGGACAGGGGGCAACCAGCCCCAGCATTTT; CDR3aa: CASSSLGTGGNQPQHF
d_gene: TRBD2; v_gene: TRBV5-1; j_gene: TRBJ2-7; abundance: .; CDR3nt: TGCGCCAGCAGCTTGGGACTAGCGGGGAGCCCCTACGAGCAGTACTTC; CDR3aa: CASSLGLAGSPYEQYF
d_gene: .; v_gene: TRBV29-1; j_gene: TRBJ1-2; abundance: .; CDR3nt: TGCAGCGTTGACGTGGGGCCCAGCTCAATTATTAGCTACACCTTC; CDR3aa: CSVDVGPSSIISYTF
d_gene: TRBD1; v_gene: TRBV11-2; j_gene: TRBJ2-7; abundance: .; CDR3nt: TGTGCCAGCAGCGATTGGGACAGGGCCGCCAACGAGCAGTACTTC; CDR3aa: CASSDWDRAANEQYF
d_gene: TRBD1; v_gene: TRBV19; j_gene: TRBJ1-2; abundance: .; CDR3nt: TGTGCCAGTAACTCGGGACAGACATCTAACTATGGCTACACCTTC; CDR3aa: CASNSGQTSNYGYTF
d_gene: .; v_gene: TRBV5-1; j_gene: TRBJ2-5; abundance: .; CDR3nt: TGCGCCAGCAGCTTGTCGGGGAGGGGGGAGACCCAGTACTTC; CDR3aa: CASSLSGRGETQYF
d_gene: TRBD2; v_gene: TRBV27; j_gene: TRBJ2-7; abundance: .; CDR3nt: TGTGCCAGCGGGCGCGGGGGTACCTACGAGCAGTACTTC; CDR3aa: CASGRGGTYEQYF
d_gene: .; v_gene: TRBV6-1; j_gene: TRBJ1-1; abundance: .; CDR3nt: TGTGCCAGCAGTATACAAACCAACACTGAAGCTTTCTTT; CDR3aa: CASSIQTNTEAFF
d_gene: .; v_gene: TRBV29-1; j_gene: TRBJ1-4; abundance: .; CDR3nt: TGCAGCGTTGGGACAAATGATAATGAAAAACTGTTTTTT; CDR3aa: CSVGTNDNEKLFF
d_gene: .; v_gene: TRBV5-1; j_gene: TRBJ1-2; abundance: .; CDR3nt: TGCGCCAGCAGCTTGGGGGAGGCCTATGGCTACACCTTC; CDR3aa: CASSLGEAYGYTF
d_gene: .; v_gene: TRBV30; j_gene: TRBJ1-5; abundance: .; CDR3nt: TGTGCCTGGAGTGCAAACAATCAGCCCCAGCATTTT; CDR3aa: CAWSANNQPQHF
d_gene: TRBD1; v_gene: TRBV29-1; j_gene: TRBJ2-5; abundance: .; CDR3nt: TGCAGCGTTGTTCAAAACAGGGGGGAACGAGCCAGGAGCCAAGAGACCCAGTACTTC; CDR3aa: CSVVQNRGERARSQETQYF
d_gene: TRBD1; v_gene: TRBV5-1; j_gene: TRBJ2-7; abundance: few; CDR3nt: TGCGCCAGCAGCTCTTCGACAGGGTACTACGAGCAGTACTTC; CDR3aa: CASSSSTGYYEQYF
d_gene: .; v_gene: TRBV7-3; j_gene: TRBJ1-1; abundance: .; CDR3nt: TGTGCCAGCAGCAATATAAACGGAGGGCAGGCTGGAATGGGAGCTTTCTTT; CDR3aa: CASSNINGGQAGMGAFF
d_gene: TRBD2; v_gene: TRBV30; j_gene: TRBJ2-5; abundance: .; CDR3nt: TGTGCCTGGAGTAGTGGGACTATAGGGACCCAGTACTTC; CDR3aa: CAWSSGTIGTQYF
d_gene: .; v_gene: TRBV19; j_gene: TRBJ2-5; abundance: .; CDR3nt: TGTGCCAGTAGTATAGGGGGGGAAGAGACCCAGTACTTC; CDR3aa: CASSIGGEETQYF
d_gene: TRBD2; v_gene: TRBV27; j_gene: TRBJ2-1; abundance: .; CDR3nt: TGTGCCAGCAGTTTAGGGACTAGCGGGAGTAATGAGCAGTTCTTC; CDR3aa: CASSLGTSGSNEQFF
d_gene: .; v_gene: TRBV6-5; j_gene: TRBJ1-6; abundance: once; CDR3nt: TGTGCCAGCAGTTACGAAGGGGGGGCCGGCTCACCCCTCCACTTT; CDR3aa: CASSYEGGAGSPLHF
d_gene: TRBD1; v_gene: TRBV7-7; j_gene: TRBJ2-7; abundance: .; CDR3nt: TGTGCCAGCAGCCAGGGACAGCAATACGAGCAGTACTTC; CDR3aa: CASSQGQQYEQYF
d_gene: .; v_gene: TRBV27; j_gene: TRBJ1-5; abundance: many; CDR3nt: TGTGCCAGCAGTTTAGGCCGAAATCAGCCCCAGCATTTT; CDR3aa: CASSLGRNQPQHF
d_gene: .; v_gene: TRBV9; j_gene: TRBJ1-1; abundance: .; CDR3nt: TGTGCCAGCAGCGCACAGGTCACTGAAGCTTTCTTT; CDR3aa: CASSAQVTEAFF
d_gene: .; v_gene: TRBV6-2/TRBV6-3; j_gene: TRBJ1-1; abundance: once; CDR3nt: TGTGCCAGCAGCTCAGGATTTACTCGGAACACTGAAGCTTTCTTT; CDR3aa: CASSSGFTRNTEAFF
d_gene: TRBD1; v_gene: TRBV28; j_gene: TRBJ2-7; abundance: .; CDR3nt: TGTGCCAGCGGAGACAGGGTCTACGAGCAGTACTTC; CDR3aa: CASGDRVYEQYF
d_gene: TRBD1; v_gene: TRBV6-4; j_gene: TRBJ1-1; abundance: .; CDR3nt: TGTGCCAGCTCTGACAGGGAGGGACAGGGGTCTACTGAAGCTTTCTTT; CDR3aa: CASSDREGQGSTEAFF
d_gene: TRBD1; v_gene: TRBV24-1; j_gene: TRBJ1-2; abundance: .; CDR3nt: TGTGCCACCAGTGATGGCGGGACAGGGGGCGTGGGTGGCTACACCTTC; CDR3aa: CATSDGGTGGVGGYTF
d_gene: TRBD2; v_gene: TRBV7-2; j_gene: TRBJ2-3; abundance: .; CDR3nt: TGTGCCAGCAGCCTACGGACTAGCGGGGGGGCCTGGAATACGCAGTATTTT; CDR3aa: CASSLRTSGGAWNTQYF
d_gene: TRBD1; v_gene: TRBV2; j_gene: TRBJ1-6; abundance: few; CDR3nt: TGTGCCAGCAAGGAGGACAGGGCGTCCTATAATTCACCCCTCCACTTT; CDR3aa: CASKEDRASYNSPLHF
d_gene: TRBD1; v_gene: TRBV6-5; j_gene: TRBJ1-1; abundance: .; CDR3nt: TGTGCCAGCAGTCCGACAGGGTATGAGATCACTGAAGCTTTCTTT; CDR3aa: CASSPTGYEITEAFF
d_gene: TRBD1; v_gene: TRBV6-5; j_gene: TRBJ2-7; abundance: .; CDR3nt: TGTGCCAGCAGGGGTAAGAACAGGGGGATATACGAGCAGTACTTC; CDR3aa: CASRGKNRGIYEQYF
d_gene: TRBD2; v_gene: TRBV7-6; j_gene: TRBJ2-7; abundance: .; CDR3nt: TGTGCCAGCAGCCCACTTGGCGGGAGTGCCTACGAGCAGTACTTC; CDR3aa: CASSPLGGSAYEQYF
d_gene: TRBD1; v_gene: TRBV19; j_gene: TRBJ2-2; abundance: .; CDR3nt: TGTGCCAGTATTAGGCAGGGGGTTTTCGCGAACACCGGGGAGCTGTTTTTT; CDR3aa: CASIRQGVFANTGELFF
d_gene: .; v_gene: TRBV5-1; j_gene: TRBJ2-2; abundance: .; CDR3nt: TGCGCCAGCAGCCGCGGGACCACGAACACCGGGGAGCTGTTTTTT; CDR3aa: CASSRGTTNTGELFF